Below are 13 T cell receptor beta chains sequenced from a single sample in a study of blood T cell repertoires in COVID-19. TCRdb's copy holds only in-frame clones and misses some; the assay was immunoSEQ multiplex PCR. Of roughly 190,000 clones listed, 84% were seen once; the top ten hold less than 6.5%. The sequencing sample was made of peripheral blood. Source of these receptors: a woman in her 70s with active or convalescent COVID-19.

The chain links TRBV24-1 to TRBJ2-5; 8 bases map to TRBD2. V lost 4 bases to trimming and J lost 4 bases; unmatched junction nucleotides: 10. The CDR3 extends over 16 amino acids. CDR1 and CDR2 from the germline V gene are KGHDR and SFDVKD. DNA for the CDR3: TGTGCCACCAGTGACCCGAAGCGGGAGAGGAGAGAGACCCAGTACTTC. Protein: CATSDPKRERRETQYF.

J is TRBJ2-7 and V is TRBV30; 7 nucleotides align to TRBD2. Looked up from germline, CDR1 is GTSNPN and CDR2 is SVGIG (reference sequence). This CDR3 is 13 amino acids long. Trimming cost V 5 bases and J 7 bases; bases outside gene matches: 11. The DNA of the CDR3 is TGTGCCTGGGCGGGACTATCCTCTACGGAGCAGTACTTC. As protein: CAWAGLSSTEQYF. Full variable domain (outside the CDR3, taken from reference TRBV30 and TRBJ2-7): SQTIHQWPATLVQPVGSPLSLECTVEGTSNPNLYWYRQAAGRGLQLLFYSVGIGQISSEVPQNLSASRPQDRQFILSSKKLLLSDSGFYLCAWAGLSSTEQYFGPGTRLTVT.

The chain recombines TRBV19 with TRBJ2-1, with 11 bases lining up with TRBD2. The CDR3 totals 16 residues. Germline-derived CDR1 and CDR2 are LNHDA and SQIVND (reference sequence). With V trimmed by 1 base and J by 6 bases, 5 bases remained unmatched. CDR3 sequence (DNA): TGTGCCAGTAGTATAGGCGAGACTAGCGGGATCAATGAGCAGTTCTTC. This encodes CASSIGETSGINEQFF.

The V and J genes are TRBV4-1 and TRBJ2-5; 7 nucleotides align to TRBD1. Germline values: CDR1 MGHRA, CDR2 YSYEKL. This CDR3 region has 18 residues. Unmatched junction bases numbered 12, after V lost 0 bases and J lost 2 bases. The CDR3 here is CASSQDLSDGTAQETQYF. Written as DNA, the CDR3 is TGCGCCAGCAGCCAAGATCTATCAGATGGGACAGCTCAAGAGACCCAGTACTTC.

V gene TRBV5-8 combines with J gene TRBJ2-7; D might be TRBD1 (5 bases). The CDR3 totals 15 residues. V lost 4 bases and J lost 5, with 19 bases in between. Germline values: CDR1 SGHTS, CDR2 YDEGEE. The DNA of the CDR3 is TGTGCCAGCAGCGAAAGGGGTTACAGTCGTGACGAGCAGTACTTC. It codes for CASSERGYSRDEQYF.

The chain links TRBV28 to TRBJ2-1, with 7 bases fitting TRBD2. V trimming: 6 bases; J trimming: 10 bases; junction bases outside the gene matches: 12. The CDR3 covers 14 residues. In germline, CDR1 is MDHEN, CDR2 SYDVKM. The CDR3 protein is CASSATSWGSEQFF. The CDR3 DNA reads TGTGCCAGCAGCGCGACTAGCTGGGGGTCGGAGCAGTTCTTC.

This clone showed up just a few times. J is TRBJ2-5 and V is TRBV11-1, with D perhaps TRBD1 (6 bases). Deletions cut 8 bases from V and 3 bases from J, with 16 bases between. This CDR3 is built from 14 residues. CDR1 and CDR2 (germline): SGHAT, FQDESV (reference sequence). The CDR3 protein is CASSYRGGEETQYF. As DNA, the CDR3 is TGTGCCAGCTCTTACCGAGGGGGTGAAGAGACCCAGTACTTC.

The chain joins TRBV18 to TRBJ2-3; TRBD1 matches at 8 bases. Germline values: CDR1 KGHSH, CDR2 LQKENI. With V trimmed by 5 bases and J by 6 bases, 10 bases remained unmatched. The CDR3 is 15 residues long. CDR3 loop: CASSTSRTGLDTQYF. In nucleotides, the CDR3 is TGTGCCAGCTCAACAAGTCGGACAGGGCTGGATACGCAGTATTTT.

The chain carries TRBV29-1 and TRBJ2-5; 7 nucleotides line up with TRBD2. Trimming at V came to 3 bases and at J to 1 base, leaving 5 bases not matched to a gene. Germline CDR1 reads SQVTM; CDR2 reads ANQGSEA. The CDR3 loop spans 14 amino acids. The DNA for the CDR3 is TGCAGCGTTGATGTACTAGCGCCCCAAGAGACCCAGTACTTC. It translates to CSVDVLAPQETQYF.

The V gene is TRBV30, the J gene TRBJ2-6; D is unclear. Trimming took 4 bases from V and 4 from J, leaving 2 bases between them. The CDR3 is 11 amino acids. Germline values: CDR1 GTSNPN, CDR2 SVGIG (reference sequence). CDR3 nucleotide sequence: TGTGCCTGGACAGGGGCCAACGTCCTGACTTTC. Translated, it gives CAWTGANVLTF.

This clone showed up many times. The chain combines TRBV11-2 with TRBJ2-7, with TRBD2 matching over 10 bases. The CDR3 spans 17 residues. Losses at the gene ends were 0 bases for V and 4 bases for J; bases not matched to a gene: 9. Germline lookup yields CDR1 SGHAT and CDR2 FQNNGV. The CDR3 DNA sequence: TGTGCCAGCAGCTTAGAAAGGGGTCTAGCGGGAGAATACGAGCAGTACTTC. This sequence encodes CASSLERGLAGEYEQYF.

A word on this clone: Additional DNA sequences in this sample encode the identical CDR3. The chain joins TRBV6-5 to TRBJ2-5; 8 nucleotides line up with TRBD1. Trimming cost V 5 bases and J 3 bases; bases outside gene matches: 2. In germline, CDR1 is MNHEY, CDR2 SVGAGI. The CDR3 has 13 residues. The CDR3 region has the DNA TGTGCCAGCAGTAGGACAGGGAAAGAGACCCAGTACTTC. Translation gives CASSRTGKETQYF.

The chain is built from TRBV4-2 and TRBJ2-1; possibly TRBD2 for D (6 bases). The CDR3 spans 11 residues. Germline CDR1 reads LGHNA; CDR2 reads YNFKEQ. V was clipped by 6 bases and J by 10 bases, with 10 bases between them. CDR3 DNA: TGTGCCAGCAGGCGGGCGGGGGAGCAGTTCTTC. Translating it yields CASRRAGEQFF.